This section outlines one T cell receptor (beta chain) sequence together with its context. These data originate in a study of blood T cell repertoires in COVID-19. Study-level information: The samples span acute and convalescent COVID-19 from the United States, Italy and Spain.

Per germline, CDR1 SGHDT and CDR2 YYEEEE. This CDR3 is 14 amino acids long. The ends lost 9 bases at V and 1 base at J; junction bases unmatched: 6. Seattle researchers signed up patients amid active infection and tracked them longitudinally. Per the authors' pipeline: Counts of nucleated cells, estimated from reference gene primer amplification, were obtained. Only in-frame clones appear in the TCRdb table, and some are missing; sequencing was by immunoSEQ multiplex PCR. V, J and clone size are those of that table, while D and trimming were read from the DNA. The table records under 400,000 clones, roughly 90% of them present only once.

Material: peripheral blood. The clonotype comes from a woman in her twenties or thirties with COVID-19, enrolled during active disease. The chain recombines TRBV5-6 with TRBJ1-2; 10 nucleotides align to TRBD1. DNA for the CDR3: TGTGCCACAAACCGGGACAGGGGTAACTATGGCTACACCTTC. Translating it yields CATNRDRGNYGYTF.